This T cell receptor beta chain was found in a study of chemoradiotherapy in HPV16-positive cancers. The method was immunoSEQ multiplex PCR; TCRdb's version includes in-frame clones alone and lacks a portion of them. Among around 16,000 clones listed, nearly 80% were seen once. This clone was recorded once. The target antigen is unknown. Whole-study results and caveats: HPV-specific T cells were functionally defined from only two HPV16-positive patients. Candidate HPV-specific clones and E7-related TCR motifs grew in tumor during treatment.

Samples were taken several times over chemoradiotherapy. The CDR3 is made up of 14 amino acids. Between the trimmed V and J ends, which lost 5 bases and 2 bases, there was a span of 10 bases. Germline-derived CDR1 and CDR2 are SGHRS and YFSETQ. The specimen was taken from a patient who underwent chemoradiotherapy. The origin of this receptor is a human donor with HPV-associated anogenital cancer. The chain is built from TRBV5-1 and TRBJ2-2; D remains ambiguous. CDR3 nucleotide sequence: TGCGCCAGCAGGGACCGGTATAACACCGGGGAGCTGTTTTTT. It yields the protein CASRDRYNTGELFF.